This passage covers 28 T cell receptor beta chains from one sample sequenced in a study of shared clonotypes between healthy human individuals. Sequenced by immunoSEQ multiplex PCR; TCRdb stores in-frame clones only, minus some. Of some 2,100,000 clones in the sample, roughly 95% are singletons; the top ten hold roughly 0.13%. The sequencing sample was made of naive CD4+ T cells sorted from blood. This sample's subset: CD45RA+ positively selected. Receptors originate from a man younger than 35 in good health.

The rearrangement joins TRBV5-4 to TRBJ2-3; D might be TRBD2 (5 bases). The CDR3 sequence is 14 residues long. Trimming left V 2 bases short and J 2 bases short, with 9 bases between. CDR1 is SGHNT and CDR2 is YYREEE in the germline V gene (reference sequence). The chain's CDR3 is CASSLAVNTDTQYF. In DNA form, the CDR3 reads TGTGCCAGCAGCTTAGCGGTGAACACAGATACGCAGTATTTT. Combining the CDR3 with reference TRBV5-4 and TRBJ2-3 gives the whole variable domain ETGVTQSPTHLIKTRGQQVTLRCSSQSGHNTVSWYQQALGQGPQFIFQYYREEENGRGNFPPRFSGLQFPNYSSELNVNALELDDSALYLCASSLAVNTDTQYFGPGTRLTVL.

This sequence joins TRBV7-6 and TRBJ2-5, with TRBD2 as a possible D gene (6 bases). Germline V lookup: CDR1 SGHVS, CDR2 FNYEAQ. This CDR3 is 17 amino acids long. V lost 6 bases and J 0 bases, leaving 20 bases between the germline ends. The CDR3 nucleotides are TGTGCCAGCAGTTCTAGCGTCTCTTCGGTGTACCAAGAGACCCAGTACTTC. As protein: CASSSSVSSVYQETQYF.

The J gene is TRBJ2-7, the V gene TRBV11-2; D may be TRBD1 (6 bases). V lost 4 bases to trimming and J lost 0 bases, with 19 bases between them. Germline V gene sequence: CDR1 SGHAT, CDR2 FQNNGV. This CDR3 is built from 17 residues. CDR3 residues: CASSSKAGVTSSYEQYF. CDR3 sequence (DNA): TGTGCCAGCAGCTCAAAGGCAGGGGTTACGAGCTCCTACGAGCAGTACTTC. Filled out from reference TRBV11-2 and TRBJ2-7, the complete variable domain reads EAGVAQSPRYKIIEKRQSVAFWCNPISGHATLYWYQQILGQGPKLLIQFQNNGVVDDSQLPKDRFSAERLKGVDSTLKIQPAKLEDSAVYLCASSSKAGVTSSYEQYFGPGTRLTVT.

A word on this clone: Other DNA sequences in this sample translate to the same CDR3. The chain couples TRBV5-1 to TRBJ2-3; weak D call: TRBD2 (5 bases). This CDR3 is 15 amino acids long. The V and J ends lost 1 base and 0 bases respectively, with 9 bases between them. CDR1 and CDR2 (germline): SGHRS, YFSETQ. CDR3 sequence: CASSLSGSSTDTQYF. CDR3 nucleotides: TGCGCCAGCAGCTTGTCGGGGTCTAGCACAGATACGCAGTATTTT.

The CDR3 region is CASSGTSGLKETQYF. DNA of the CDR3: TGTGCCAGCAGCGGGACTAGCGGGCTTAAAGAGACCCAGTACTTC. The chain has TRBV5-6 and TRBJ2-5, with 12 bases fitting TRBD2. Germline loops: CDR1 SGHDT, CDR2 YYEEEE. The V gene end was trimmed by 4 bases and the J gene end by 3 bases; junction bases not matched to a gene: 4. This CDR3 comprises 15 residues.

V and J are TRBV5-8 and TRBJ1-5, with D hard to call. Trimming shortened V by 0 bases and J by 0 bases, and 10 bases separated the two germline ends. This CDR3 has 16 residues. Germline V gene sequence: CDR1 SGHTS, CDR2 YDEGEE. CDR3 sequence reads: CASSLAWGISNQPQHF. CDR3 in DNA: TGTGCCAGCAGCTTGGCCTGGGGTATTAGCAATCAGCCCCAGCATTTT.

V and J are TRBV19 and TRBJ2-1; 7 nucleotides align to TRBD2. The V and J ends lost 3 bases and 8 bases, in that order; junction bases with no gene match: 7. The CDR3 sequence is 14 residues long. Germline V lookup: CDR1 LNHDA, CDR2 SQIVND (reference sequence). CDR3 in amino acids: CASSIRKGGDEQFF. The CDR3 DNA follows: TGTGCCAGTAGTATTCGGAAGGGAGGGGATGAGCAGTTCTTC.

V is TRBV2 and J is TRBJ2-1; 8 bases are shared with TRBD1. Germline values: CDR1 SNHLY, CDR2 FYNNEI. The CDR3 covers 17 residues. The junction had 13 bases not matched to a gene; V was cut back by 5 bases and J by 4 bases. In DNA, the CDR3 is TGTGCCAGCAGTCTTGGACAGGGTATATGGCAATACAATGAGCAGTTCTTC. Protein: CASSLGQGIWQYNEQFF.

Here the CDR3 DNA reads TGTGCCAGCTCACGGTTGTCTGGGGCCAACGTCCTGACTTTC. It encodes CASSRLSGANVLTF. The V call is TRBV18, the J call TRBJ2-6; D ambiguous. The CDR3 length is 14 residues. CDR1 is KGHSH and CDR2 is LQKENI in the germline V gene. V lost 4 bases and J lost 1, with 5 bases in between. The variable domain in full, with the rest retrieved from reference TRBV18 and TRBJ2-6, is NAGVMQNPRHLVRRRGQEARLRCSPMKGHSHVYWYRQLPEEGLKFMVYLQKENIIDESGMPKERFSAEFPKEGPSILRIQQVVRGDSAAYFCASSRLSGANVLTFGAGSRLTVL.

The V gene is TRBV4-3, the J gene TRBJ1-6; 8 bases are a match to TRBD1. V trimming: 1 base; J trimming: 1 base; junction bases outside the gene matches: 15. The germline V gene has CDR1 LGHNA and CDR2 YSLEER. This CDR3 comprises 21 residues. CDR3 bases: TGCGCCAGCAGCCAAGCTTGGTACCCGGACAGGGTAGAGTCCTATAATTCACCCCTCCACTTT. It translates to CASSQAWYPDRVESYNSPLHF.

This sequence joins TRBV7-6 and TRBJ2-7, with D maybe TRBD1 (5 bases). Germline loops: CDR1 SGHVS, CDR2 FNYEAQ. The CDR3 runs 13 residues. Trimming took off 1 base at V and 6 bases at J, with 10 bases between the two ends. CDR3 sequence: CASSLVAGAEQYF. In DNA, the CDR3 is TGTGCCAGCAGCTTAGTGGCTGGGGCCGAGCAGTACTTC.

The chain links TRBV6-7 to TRBJ2-7; TRBD1 matches 8 bases. TRBV6-7 is known as an ORF, though its function is uncertain. This CDR3 region has 15 residues. The V and J ends lost 4 bases and 1 base, in that order; junction bases with no gene match: 6. This CDR3 is CASSLRQGWSYEQYF. The CDR3 nucleotides read TGTGCCAGCAGTTTGAGACAGGGGTGGTCCTACGAGCAGTACTTC.

Comments on this clone: Other DNA variants within this sample encode the same CDR3. The chain recombines TRBV10-3 with TRBJ2-3; D gene ambiguous. The V and J ends lost 6 bases and 0 bases respectively, with 7 bases between them. Per germline, CDR1 ENHRY and CDR2 SYGVKD. The CDR3 has 13 residues. The CDR3 sequence is CAIRDGSTDTQYF. CDR3 nucleotide sequence: TGTGCCATCAGGGACGGTAGCACAGATACGCAGTATTTT.

The chain recombines TRBV28 with TRBJ2-7; D may be TRBD2 (6 bases). CDR1 and CDR2 (germline): MDHEN, SYDVKM. V lost 3 bases to trimming and J lost 6 bases, with 18 bases between them. The CDR3 consists of 15 residues. The CDR3 DNA follows: TGTGCCAGCAGTTTTTCTAAAACAACCGGGGGCGAGCAGTACTTC. Translated: CASSFSKTTGGEQYF.

J is TRBJ2-7 and V is TRBV2; 7 bases match TRBD2. The CDR3 is 14 amino acids. The V gene's germline CDR1 is SNHLY and CDR2 FYNNEI. The junction had 10 bases not matched to a gene; V was cut back by 6 bases and J by 5 bases. The DNA for the CDR3 is TGTGCCAGCAGCCTCGGGGGAGGGAGGAACGAGCAGTACTTC. Translation: CASSLGGGRNEQYF.

J is TRBJ1-6 and V is TRBV28, with D possibly being TRBD1 (5 bases). CDR1 and CDR2 from the germline V gene are MDHEN and SYDVKM. This CDR3 has 15 residues. Between the trimmed V and J ends, which lost 3 bases and 14 bases, there was a span of 20 bases. For the CDR3, the DNA is TGTGCCAGCAGTTTCCTCGACAGAATAGCATCATCCCTCCACTTT. It specifies CASSFLDRIASSLHF.

With respect to this clone: The sample holds other DNA sequences that translate to the same CDR3. The genes are TRBV5-1 and TRBJ2-1, with D unresolved. Per germline, CDR1 SGHRS and CDR2 YFSETQ. The CDR3 runs 14 residues. The V end was cut by 2 bases, the J end by 0 bases, with 6 bases between. CDR3 residues: CASSLLSSYNEQFF. The CDR3 DNA follows: TGCGCCAGCAGCTTACTGAGCTCCTACAATGAGCAGTTCTTC.

The rearrangement uses TRBV21-1 and TRBJ1-3; TRBD1 is the table's D call, not checked against the DNA. TRBV21-1 counts as a pseudogene. CDR3 length: 16 amino acids. CDR3 sequence (DNA): TGTGCCAGCAGCAAAGCGCTAGGGGGCGGGGGAAACACCATATATTTT. This gives the protein CASSKALGGGGNTIYF.

This rearrangement joins TRBV7-2 to TRBJ1-5, with TRBD1 matching 8 bases. Germline loops: CDR1 SGHTA, CDR2 FQGNSA. The CDR3 consists of 15 residues. The V gene end was trimmed by 1 base and the J gene end by 7 bases; junction bases not matched to a gene: 6. The DNA of the CDR3 is TGTGCCAGCAGCTTAGAGGGACAGGTTTGGCAGCCCCAGCATTTT. It specifies CASSLEGQVWQPQHF.

The chain recombines TRBV9 with TRBJ1-1; 9 nucleotides agree with TRBD1. V shed 3 bases, J shed 1 base, and the junction held 4 bases outside the gene matches. Germline V gene lookup returns CDR1 SGDLS and CDR2 YYNGEE. The CDR3 contains 15 residues. The CDR3 is CASSGWTGANTEAFF. The CDR3 DNA reads TGTGCCAGCAGCGGATGGACAGGGGCGAACACTGAAGCTTTCTTT. Combining the CDR3 with reference TRBV9 and TRBJ1-1 gives the whole variable domain DSGVTQTPKHLITATGQRVTLRCSPRSGDLSVYWYQQSLDQGLQFLIQYYNGEERAKGNILERFSAQQFPDLHSELNLSSLELGDSALYFCASSGWTGANTEAFFGQGTRLTVV.

The chain is built from TRBV5-6 and TRBJ2-7; D may be TRBD1 or TRBD2 (5 bases each). CDR1 is SGHDT, CDR2 YYEEEE, per germline. V was pared by 2 bases and J by 3 bases, with 12 bases between. The CDR3 runs 14 residues. CDR3 sequence: CASSLVGTLYEQYF. DNA for the CDR3: TGTGCCAGCAGCTTAGTGGGGACCCTCTACGAGCAGTACTTC.

The chain joins TRBV10-3 to TRBJ2-3; 11 bases match TRBD2. Trimming removed 2 bases from V and 6 bases from J; junction bases left unmatched: 4. The CDR3 runs to 15 residues. The germline V gene has CDR1 ENHRY and CDR2 SYGVKD. CDR3 loop: CAISETSGSIDTQYF. CDR3 DNA sequence: TGTGCCATCAGTGAGACTAGCGGGAGTATTGATACGCAGTATTTT.

The CDR3 spells CASSVGAGAGNTEAFF. DNA for the CDR3: TGTGCCAGCAGCGTAGGGGCAGGGGCGGGGAACACTGAAGCTTTCTTT. The chain combines TRBV9 with TRBJ1-1; possibly TRBD1 for D (6 bases). The CDR3 sequence is 16 residues long. V gave up 0 bases and J gave up 1 base, with 13 bases separating them. Germline V gives CDR1 SGDLS, CDR2 YYNGEE.

This rearrangement joins TRBV11-3 to TRBJ1-1; D gene unclear. The germline V gene has CDR1 SGHNT and CDR2 YENEEA. Trimming removed 5 bases from V and 1 base from J, with 5 bases in between. The CDR3 runs 12 residues. As DNA, the CDR3 is TGTGCCAGCAGCGCTCAGAACACTGAAGCTTTCTTT. It yields the protein CASSAQNTEAFF.

V is TRBV19 and J is TRBJ1-1, with 9 bases matching TRBD1. The CDR3 is 13 amino acids. The germline gives CDR1 LNHDA, CDR2 SQIVND (reference sequence). The ends lost 6 bases at V and 5 bases at J; junction bases unmatched: 4. CDR3 region: CASSIQGATEAFF. The CDR3 nucleotides read TGTGCCAGTAGCATACAGGGGGCGACTGAAGCTTTCTTT.

On this clone itself: Other DNA sequences in this specimen translate into the identical CDR3. This sequence joins TRBV7-2 and TRBJ2-7, with 8 bases matching TRBD2. This CDR3 region has 14 residues. After removal of 5 bases from V and 2 bases from J, the junction contained 5 bases not matched to a gene. From germline, CDR1 is SGHTA and CDR2 FQGNSA. Here the CDR3 reads CASSLAGGPYEQYF. The CDR3 nucleotides read TGTGCCAGCAGCCTTGCGGGGGGACCCTACGAGCAGTACTTC.

V and J are TRBV5-1 and TRBJ1-2, with TRBD1 matching 7 bases. The J segment lost 4 bases and the V segment lost 0 bases, leaving 9 bases of the junction unmatched. Germline loops: CDR1 SGHRS, CDR2 YFSETQ. The CDR3 totals 16 residues. This CDR3 is CASSLGRDSPIYGYTF. CDR3 nucleotides: TGCGCCAGCAGCTTGGGACGGGACAGCCCAATCTATGGCTACACCTTC.

V is TRBV11-3 and J is TRBJ2-1; D might be TRBD2 (6 bases). CDR3 length equals 15 residues. Deletions cut 5 bases from V and 4 bases from J, with 15 bases between. Germline assignment: CDR1 SGHNT and CDR2 YENEEA. This CDR3 is CASSEEVGGYNEQFF. CDR3 coding DNA: TGTGCCAGCAGCGAAGAGGTTGGGGGGTACAATGAGCAGTTCTTC.